Below, one TCR beta chain is given with its context. The CDR3 length is 14 residues. V was pared by 4 bases and J by 9 bases, with 8 bases of the junction left unmatched. The germline gives CDR1 SNHLY, CDR2 FYNNEI. The data belong to a study of blood T cell repertoires in COVID-19. Looking at the study overall: Samples of COVID-19 (acute and convalescent) were obtained from the United States, Italy and Spain.

The repertoire was sequenced with immunoSEQ multiplex PCR; TCRdb's copy has only in-frame clones and lacks some. The sample comprises fewer than 150,000 clones, around 80% of which are singletons, and over 5% rests with the top ten. V usage is TRBV2 and J usage is TRBJ2-1, with TRBD2 matching over 8 bases. The clonotype originates from a human donor in a cohort sampled during active COVID-19. Sequenced: peripheral blood. CDR3 DNA sequence: TGTGCCAGCAGTGGCCCTGAGCGGGGGACTGAGCAGTTCTTC. It translates to CASSGPERGTEQFF.